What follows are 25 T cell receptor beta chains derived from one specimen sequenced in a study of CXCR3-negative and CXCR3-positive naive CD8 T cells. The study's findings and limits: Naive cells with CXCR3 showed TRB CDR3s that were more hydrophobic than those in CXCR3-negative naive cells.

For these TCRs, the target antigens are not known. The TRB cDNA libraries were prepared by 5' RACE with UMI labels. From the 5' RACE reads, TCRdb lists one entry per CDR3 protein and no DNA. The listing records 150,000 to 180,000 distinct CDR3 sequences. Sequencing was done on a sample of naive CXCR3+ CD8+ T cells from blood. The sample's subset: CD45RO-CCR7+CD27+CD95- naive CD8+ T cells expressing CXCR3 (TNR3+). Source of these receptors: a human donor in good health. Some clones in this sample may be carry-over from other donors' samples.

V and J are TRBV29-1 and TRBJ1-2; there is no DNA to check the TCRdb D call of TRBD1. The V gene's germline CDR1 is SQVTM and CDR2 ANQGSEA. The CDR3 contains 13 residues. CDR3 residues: CSSTGGLNYGYTF.

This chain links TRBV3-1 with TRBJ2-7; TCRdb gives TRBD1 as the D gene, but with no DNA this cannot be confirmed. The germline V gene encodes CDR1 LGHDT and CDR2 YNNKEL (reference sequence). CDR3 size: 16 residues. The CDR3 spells CTSSQGERGLNYEQYF.

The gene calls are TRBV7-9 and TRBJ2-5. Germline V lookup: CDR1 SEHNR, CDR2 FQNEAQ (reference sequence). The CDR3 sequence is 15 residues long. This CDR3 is CASSRPEAAQETQYF.

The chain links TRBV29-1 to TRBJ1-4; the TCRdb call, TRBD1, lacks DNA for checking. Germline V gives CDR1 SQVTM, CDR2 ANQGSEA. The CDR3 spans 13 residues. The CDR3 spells CSVVGKAGEKLFF.

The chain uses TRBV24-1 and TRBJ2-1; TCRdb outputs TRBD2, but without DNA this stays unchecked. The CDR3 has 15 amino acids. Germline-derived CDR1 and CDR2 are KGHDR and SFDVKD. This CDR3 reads CATGVGTSIDNEQFF.

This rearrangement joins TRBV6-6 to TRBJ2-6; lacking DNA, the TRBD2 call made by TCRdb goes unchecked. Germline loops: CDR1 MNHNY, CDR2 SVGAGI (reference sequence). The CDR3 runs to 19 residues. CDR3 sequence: CASSLEGLSSSSGANVLTF.

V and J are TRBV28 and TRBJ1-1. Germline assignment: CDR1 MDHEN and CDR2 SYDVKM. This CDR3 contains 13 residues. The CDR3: CASSLYVNTEAFF.

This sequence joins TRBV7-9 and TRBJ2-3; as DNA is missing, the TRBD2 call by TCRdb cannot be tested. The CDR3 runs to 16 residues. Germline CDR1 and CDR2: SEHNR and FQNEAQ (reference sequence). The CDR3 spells CASSLAGEPRSDTQYF. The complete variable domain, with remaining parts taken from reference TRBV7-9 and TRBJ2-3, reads DTGVSQNPRHKITKRGQNVTFRCDPISEHNRLYWYRQTLGQGPEFLTYFQNEAQLEKSRLLSDRFSAERPKGSFSTLEIQRTEQGDSAMYLCASSLAGEPRSDTQYFGPGTRLTVL.

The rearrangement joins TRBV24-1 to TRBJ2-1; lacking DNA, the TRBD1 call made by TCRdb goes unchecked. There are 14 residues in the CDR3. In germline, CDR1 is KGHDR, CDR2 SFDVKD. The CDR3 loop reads CDTSDGTLGSEQFF.

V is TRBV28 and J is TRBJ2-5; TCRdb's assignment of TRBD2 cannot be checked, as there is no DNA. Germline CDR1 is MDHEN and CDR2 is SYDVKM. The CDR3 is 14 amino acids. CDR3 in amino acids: CASSPQGREETQYF.

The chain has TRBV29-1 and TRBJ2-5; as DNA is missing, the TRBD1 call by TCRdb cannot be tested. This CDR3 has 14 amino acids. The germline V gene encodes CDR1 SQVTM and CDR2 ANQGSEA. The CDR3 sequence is CSVEKRDRWETQYF. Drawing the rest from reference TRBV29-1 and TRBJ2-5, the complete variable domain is SAVISQKPSRDICQRGTSLTIQCQVDSQVTMMFWYRQQPGQSLTLIATANQGSEATYESGFVIDKFPISRPNLTFSTLTVSNMSPEDSSIYLCSVEKRDRWETQYFGPGTRLLVL.

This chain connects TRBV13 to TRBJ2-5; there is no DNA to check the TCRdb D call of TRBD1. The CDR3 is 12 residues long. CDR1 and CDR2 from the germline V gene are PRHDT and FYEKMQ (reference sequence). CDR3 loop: CASSPPGGTQYF.

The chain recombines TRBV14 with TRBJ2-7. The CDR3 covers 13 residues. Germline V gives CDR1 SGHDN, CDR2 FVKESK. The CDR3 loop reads CASSQAGIYEQYF.

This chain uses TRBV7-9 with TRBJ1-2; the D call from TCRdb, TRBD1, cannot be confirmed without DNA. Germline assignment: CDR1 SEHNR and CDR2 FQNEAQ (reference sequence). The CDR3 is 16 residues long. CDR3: CASSGSPGQGLYGYTF. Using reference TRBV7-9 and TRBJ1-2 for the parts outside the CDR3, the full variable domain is DTGVSQNPRHKITKRGQNVTFRCDPISEHNRLYWYRQTLGQGPEFLTYFQNEAQLEKSRLLSDRFSAERPKGSFSTLEIQRTEQGDSAMYLCASSGSPGQGLYGYTFGSGTRLTVV.

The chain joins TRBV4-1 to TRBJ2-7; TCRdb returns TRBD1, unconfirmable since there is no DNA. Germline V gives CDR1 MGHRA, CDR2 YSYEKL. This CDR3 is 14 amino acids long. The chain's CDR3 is CASSQYSGAYEQYF.

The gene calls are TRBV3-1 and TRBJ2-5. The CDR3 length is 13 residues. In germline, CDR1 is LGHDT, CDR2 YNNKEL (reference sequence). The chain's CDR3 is CASSQDWEETQYF.

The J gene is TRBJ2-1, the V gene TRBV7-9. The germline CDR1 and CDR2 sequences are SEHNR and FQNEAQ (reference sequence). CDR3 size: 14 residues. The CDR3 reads CASSRDGQYNEQFF.

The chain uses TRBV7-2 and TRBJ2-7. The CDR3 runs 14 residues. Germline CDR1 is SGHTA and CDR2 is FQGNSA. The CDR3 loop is CASSLRSVVYEQYF.

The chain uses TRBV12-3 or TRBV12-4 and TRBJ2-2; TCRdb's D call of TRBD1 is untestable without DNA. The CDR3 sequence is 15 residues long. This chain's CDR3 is CASRPMGQNTGELFF.

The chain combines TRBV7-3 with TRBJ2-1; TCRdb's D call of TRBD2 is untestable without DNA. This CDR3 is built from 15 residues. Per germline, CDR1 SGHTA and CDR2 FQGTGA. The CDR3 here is CASSLNPSRLAGLFF.

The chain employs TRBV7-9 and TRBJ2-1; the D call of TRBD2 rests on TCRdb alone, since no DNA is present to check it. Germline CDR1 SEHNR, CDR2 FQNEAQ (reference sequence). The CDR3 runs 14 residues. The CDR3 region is CASSYLAGENEQFF.

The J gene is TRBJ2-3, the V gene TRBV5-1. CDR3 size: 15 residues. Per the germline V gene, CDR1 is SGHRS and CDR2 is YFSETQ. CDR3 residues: CASSFGISAADTQYF.

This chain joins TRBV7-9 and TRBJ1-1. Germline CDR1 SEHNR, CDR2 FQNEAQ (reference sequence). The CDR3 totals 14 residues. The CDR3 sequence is CASSLSVGYTEAFF.

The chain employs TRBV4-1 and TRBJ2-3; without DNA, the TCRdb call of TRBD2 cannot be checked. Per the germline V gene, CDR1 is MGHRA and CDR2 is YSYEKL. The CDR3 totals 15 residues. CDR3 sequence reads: CASSLFGGGTDTQYF.

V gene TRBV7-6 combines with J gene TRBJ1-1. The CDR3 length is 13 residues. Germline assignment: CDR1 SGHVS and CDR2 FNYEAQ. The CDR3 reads CASSWETNTEAFF.